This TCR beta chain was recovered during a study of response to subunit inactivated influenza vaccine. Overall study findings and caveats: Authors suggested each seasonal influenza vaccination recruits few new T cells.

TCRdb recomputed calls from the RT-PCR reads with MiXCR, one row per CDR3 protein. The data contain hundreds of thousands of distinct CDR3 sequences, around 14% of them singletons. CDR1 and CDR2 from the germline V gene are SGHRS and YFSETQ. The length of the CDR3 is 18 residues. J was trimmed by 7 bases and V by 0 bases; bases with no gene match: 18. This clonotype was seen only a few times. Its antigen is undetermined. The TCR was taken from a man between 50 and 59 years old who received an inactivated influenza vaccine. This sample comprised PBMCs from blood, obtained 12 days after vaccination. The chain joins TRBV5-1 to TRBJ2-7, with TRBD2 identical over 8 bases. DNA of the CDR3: TGCGCCAGCAGCTTGGCCATCTATTATACAAGCGGGGGCAGAGAGCAGTACTTC. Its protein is CASSLAIYYTSGGREQYF.